These T cell receptor beta chains were read from a single sample in a study of T cell responses to AZD1222 COVID-19 vaccine. TCRdb's copy holds only in-frame clones and misses some; the assay was immunoSEQ multiplex PCR. The profile shows about 120,000 clones, 90% to 95% of them singletons. The source material was peripheral blood, sampled on day 0 of AZD1222 vaccination. Receptor source: an adult in good health. The CDR3 runs from the conserved cysteine through the conserved F or W. D genes are given only for firm matches. Clone size is stated in some rows and not others, as once, few, many or a class when expanded.

d_call,cdr3_length,clone_size,v_call,j_call,cdr3_aa,cdr3_nt
TRBD2,17,NA,TRBV4-1,TRBJ2-2,CASLPGTSLAATGELFF,TGCGCCAGTCTTCCCGGGACTAGTTTGGCGGCCACCGGGGAGCTGTTTTTT
NA,12,NA,TRBV19,TRBJ2-7,CASIIVHYEQYF,TGTGCCAGTATCATCGTCCATTACGAGCAGTACTTC
NA,13,NA,TRBV20-1,TRBJ2-2,CSASSGVSGELFF,TGCAGTGCTAGTTCGGGCGTGTCCGGGGAGCTGTTTTTT
NA,16,NA,TRBV28,TRBJ1-5,CASTTLYRERNQPQHF,TGTGCCAGCACCACCTTATACAGGGAAAGGAATCAGCCCCAGCATTTT
TRBD2,16,NA,TRBV18,TRBJ2-1,CASSPRLAGALNEQFF,TGTGCCAGCTCACCAAGACTAGCGGGAGCCCTCAATGAGCAGTTCTTC
NA,13,few,TRBV30,TRBJ2-7,CAWMSVQTYEQYF,TGTGCCTGGATGTCGGTACAGACCTACGAGCAGTACTTC
NA,11,NA,TRBV20-1,TRBJ2-3,CSARVRDTQYF,TGCAGTGCTAGAGTCCGTGATACGCAGTATTTT
TRBD2,15,NA,TRBV18,TRBJ2-1,CASSKSGTQAYEQFF,TGTGCCAGCTCCAAAAGCGGGACCCAAGCCTATGAGCAGTTCTTC
TRBD2,13,NA,TRBV12-3/TRBV12-4,TRBJ2-3,CASLTRGADTQYF,TGTGCCAGCCTGACCCGGGGGGCAGATACGCAGTATTTT
NA,13,NA,TRBV6-6,TRBJ2-7,CASSYVATYEQYF,TGTGCCAGCAGTTATGTAGCGACCTACGAGCAGTACTTC
TRBD1,12,once,TRBV9,TRBJ1-2,CASGDRGYGYTF,TGTGCCTCGGGAGACAGGGGTTATGGCTACACCTTC
NA,15,NA,TRBV7-9,TRBJ2-5,CASSLWGERQETQYF,TGTGCCAGCAGCCTATGGGGGGAGCGTCAAGAGACCCAGTACTTC
TRBD2,17,NA,TRBV19,TRBJ2-2,CASSTRTSGATTGELFF,TGTGCCAGTAGTACCAGGACTAGCGGAGCGACCACCGGGGAGCTGTTTTTT
NA,16,NA,TRBV2,TRBJ2-2,CASSVILAANTGELFF,TGTGCCAGCAGTGTAATTCTAGCTGCGAACACCGGGGAGCTGTTTTTT
TRBD1,15,NA,TRBV18,TRBJ2-7,CASSQTGGLVYEQYF,TGTGCCAGCTCGCAAACAGGGGGCCTAGTGTACGAGCAGTACTTC
NA,13,NA,TRBV5-1,TRBJ2-1,CASSRHAGNEQFF,TGCGCCAGCAGTCGTCACGCCGGGAATGAGCAGTTCTTC
NA,13,NA,TRBV6-2/TRBV6-3,TRBJ1-5,CASSRERNQPQHF,TGTGCCAGCAGCCGTGAAAGGAATCAGCCCCAGCATTTT
TRBD2,17,NA,TRBV27,TRBJ2-1,CASSLVAGGPSYNEQFF,TGTGCCAGCAGTTTAGTAGCGGGAGGGCCTTCCTACAATGAGCAGTTCTTC
NA,15,NA,TRBV6-5,TRBJ1-1,CASRASEGGFTEAFF,TGTGCCAGCAGGGCCTCGGAGGGAGGGTTCACTGAAGCTTTCTTT
TRBD1,17,NA,TRBV28,TRBJ1-2,CASSTPGQVPLLYGYTF,TGTGCCAGCAGTACACCGGGACAGGTACCTCTGCTCTATGGCTACACCTTC
NA,17,NA,TRBV7-9,TRBJ2-1,CASSSRGRVHSYNEQFF,TGTGCCAGCAGCAGCCGAGGGCGGGTGCATTCCTACAATGAGCAGTTCTTC
NA,14,NA,TRBV11-2,TRBJ1-4,CASSLAGPNEKLFF,TGTGCCAGCAGCTTAGCCGGGCCTAATGAAAAACTGTTTTTT
NA,15,NA,TRBV28,TRBJ2-2,CASSPGTGNTGELFF,TGTGCCAGCAGTCCCGGAACCGGGAACACCGGGGAGCTGTTTTTT
NA,14,NA,TRBV16,TRBJ1-1,CASSRTVLNTEAFF,TGTGCCAGCAGCCGGACAGTTCTGAACACTGAAGCTTTCTTT
TRBD2,16,NA,TRBV4-2,TRBJ2-3,CASSPRGSGSTDTQYF,TGTGCCAGCAGCCCTCGGGGTAGCGGGAGCACAGATACGCAGTATTTT
NA,13,NA,TRBV10-1,TRBJ2-5,CASSEEDLETQYF,TGCGCCAGCAGTGAGGAGGACCTTGAGACCCAGTACTTC
NA,18,NA,TRBV28,TRBJ2-1,CASSPMGGSRVRSNEQFF,TGTGCCAGCAGTCCCATGGGGGGTTCTAGGGTGAGGAGCAATGAGCAGTTCTTC
TRBD1,13,once,TRBV6-5,TRBJ2-7,CASRGQGTYEQYF,TGTGCCAGCAGGGGACAGGGGACGTACGAGCAGTACTTC
TRBD2,13,NA,TRBV10-2,TRBJ2-7,CATTSGSIYEQYF,TGCGCCACAACTAGCGGGAGTATCTACGAGCAGTACTTC
NA,12,NA,TRBV12-3/TRBV12-4,TRBJ1-3,CASSPSSNTIYF,TGTGCCAGCAGCCCCTCTTCAAACACCATATATTTT
NA,17,NA,TRBV28,TRBJ1-1,CASTSGRLLRTNTEAFF,TGTGCCAGCACCTCGGGCAGGTTGTTGCGGACGAACACTGAAGCTTTCTTT
NA,13,NA,TRBV18,TRBJ1-1,CASSPVMNTEAFF,TGTGCCAGCTCACCCGTCATGAACACTGAAGCTTTCTTT
TRBD1,16,NA,TRBV11-2,TRBJ2-7,CASSPITGQGFYEQYF,TGTGCCAGCAGCCCAATTACCGGACAGGGTTTCTACGAGCAGTACTTC
TRBD1,15,NA,TRBV24-1,TRBJ2-1,CATSDAGQGGAEQFF,TGTGCCACCAGTGATGCTGGACAGGGGGGCGCTGAGCAGTTCTTC
NA,12,NA,TRBV6-5,TRBJ2-7,CASRLASYEQYF,TGTGCCAGCAGGCTGGCATCCTACGAGCAGTACTTC